Listed below are T cell receptor beta chains from one sample, sequenced in a study of cytomegalovirus exposure and HLA in healthy donors. Only in-frame clones appear in the TCRdb table, and some are missing; sequencing was by immunoSEQ multiplex PCR. The table has approximately 210,000 clones, more than 75% seen once. Sequencing used PBMCs. The receptors were gathered from a woman aged 18-29 years in good health and CMV-seronegative. The CDR3 runs from the conserved cysteine through the conserved F or W. The D gene is left open where the match is weak. Clone size is given for some rows only: seen once, a few or many times, or a class if the clone is expanded.

>TRBV4-1|TRBJ2-3|17|TRBD2|.
TGCGCCAGCAGCCAAGATGGACTAGCGGGAGTTGGAGATACGCAGTATTTT
CASSQDGLAGVGDTQYF
>TRBV4-2|TRBJ2-1|18|TRBD2|.
TGTGCCAGCAGCCAAGATCCCCGACTAGCGGGAGGGACCAATGAGCAGTTCTTC
CASSQDPRLAGGTNEQFF
>TRBV18|TRBJ1-1|13|.|.
TGTGCCAGCTCACCACAGGAGGAGAGGGAAGCTTTCTTT
CASSPQEEREAFF
>TRBV5-5|TRBJ2-7|15|TRBD1|.
TGTGCCAGCAGCTTGGGACAGGGGCCAACCTACGAGCAGTACTTC
CASSLGQGPTYEQYF
>TRBV2|TRBJ2-3|13|.|.
TGTGCCAGCAGCGTGGCTAGCACAGATACGCAGTATTTT
CASSVASTDTQYF
>TRBV13|TRBJ2-3|15|.|.
TGTGCCAGCTATAACACAGGGTCGAGCACAGATACGCAGTATTTT
CASYNTGSSTDTQYF
>TRBV2|TRBJ2-7|12|TRBD1|.
TGTGCCAGCACCCTACAGGGGAATGAGCAGTACTTC
CASTLQGNEQYF
>TRBV11-2|TRBJ2-5|16|TRBD2|.
TGTGCCAGCAGCTTAGTAGGTAGCGGGAACCAAGAGACCCAGTACTTC
CASSLVGSGNQETQYF
>TRBV9|TRBJ1-4|15|.|few
TGTGCCAGCAGCGTAGACGGAGGTGGAGATGAAAAACTGTTTTTT
CASSVDGGGDEKLFF
>TRBV30|TRBJ1-1|14|TRBD1|once
TGTGCCTGGAATCGCGGACAGGGGAACACTGAAGCTTTCTTT
CAWNRGQGNTEAFF
>TRBV6-5|TRBJ1-2|14|.|.
TGTGCCAGCAGTCGCCGGGCGGAGGACTATGGCTACACCTTC
CASSRRAEDYGYTF
>TRBV19|TRBJ2-7|16|.|.
TGTGCCAGTAGTCCCCTCCCTGGGGCCGGTTCTTACGAGCAGTACTTC
CASSPLPGAGSYEQYF
>TRBV27|TRBJ2-1|14|TRBD2|.
TGTGCCAGCAGTTCTCTAGCGGGGTACAATGAGCAGTTCTTC
CASSSLAGYNEQFF
>TRBV7-9|TRBJ2-1|15|TRBD2|.
TGTGCCAGCAGCCTCGGGACTAGCGACTACAATGAGCAGTTCTTC
CASSLGTSDYNEQFF
>TRBV5-1|TRBJ2-7|15|TRBD2|.
TGCGCCAGCAGCGTGGAGCGGGGGAGCTCCTACGAGCAGTACTTC
CASSVERGSSYEQYF
>TRBV19|TRBJ2-3|14|TRBD1|.
TGTGCCACTGCGGAGCAAGGGGGCCCAGATACGCAGTATTTT
CATAEQGGPDTQYF
>TRBV25-1|TRBJ2-1|17|TRBD1|few
TGTGCCAGCAGTGCCCTCACCGGGACAGGGGCGGGCAATGAGCAGTTCTTC
CASSALTGTGAGNEQFF
>TRBV19|TRBJ2-1|16|TRBD2|.
TGTGCCAGTATCGGGTGGCGGGGGGCCGGAGTCGATGAGCAGTTCTTC
CASIGWRGAGVDEQFF
>TRBV30|TRBJ2-1|13|.|.
TGTGCCTGGAGTGTACTAGTATACAATGAGCAGTTCTTC
CAWSVLVYNEQFF
>TRBV15|TRBJ1-2|13|.|once
TGTGCCACCAGGCGGTCCACGGGAGGGGGCTACACCTTC
CATRRSTGGGYTF
>TRBV30|TRBJ1-1|15|.|.
TGTGCCTGGAGTAATCTTGGCAGGGCGAACACTGAAGCTTTCTTT
CAWSNLGRANTEAFF
>TRBV7-2|TRBJ2-7|15|.|.
TGTGCCAGCAGCCTAGAACGGTTTCTCTCCTACGAGCAGTACTTC
CASSLERFLSYEQYF
>TRBV19|TRBJ2-3|15|TRBD2|.
TGTGCCAGTAGTATAGTCGCGGGGGGACCAGATACGCAGTATTTT
CASSIVAGGPDTQYF
>TRBV30|TRBJ2-4|15|.|.
TGTGCCTGGAGCCAAACCGGGGTAGCCAAAAACATTCAGTACTTC
CAWSQTGVAKNIQYF
>TRBV11-3|TRBJ2-7|14|TRBD1|.
TGTGCCAGCAGCTTACGACAGGGGGCCGCCGAGCAGTACTTC
CASSLRQGAAEQYF
>TRBV27|TRBJ2-1|11|.|.
TGTGCCGCGGACCTGGGGCGTGAGCAGTTCTTC
CAADLGREQFF
>TRBV7-6|TRBJ2-7|14|.|.
TGTGCCAGCAGCGGACCAGGGAAAACCTACGAGCAGTACTTC
CASSGPGKTYEQYF
>TRBV4-3|TRBJ2-7|15|TRBD1|few
TGCGCCAGCAGCCAATTCAGGACAGGCAGCTACGAGCAGTACTTC
CASSQFRTGSYEQYF
>TRBV30|TRBJ2-1|15|TRBD2|.
TGTGCCTGGAGTGCAGGACTAGCGGGAGGAGGTGAGCAGTTCTTC
CAWSAGLAGGGEQFF
>TRBV30|TRBJ2-5|11|.|.
TGTGCCTGGAGTGGGCTCAGGTCGCTCTACTTC
CAWSGLRSLYF
>TRBV29-1|TRBJ1-2|13|.|.
TGCAGCGTTGTGCTATACAGGGACGGAGGCTACACCTTC
CSVVLYRDGGYTF
>TRBV6-1|TRBJ2-5|14|.|.
TGTGCCAGCCGGGTTAGACGGAACCAAGAGACCCAGTACTTC
CASRVRRNQETQYF
>TRBV19|TRBJ1-2|14|.|.
TGTGCCAGTAGTATAGGGCAGGACTGGCGAGGCTACACCTTC
CASSIGQDWRGYTF
>TRBV19|TRBJ2-1|13|.|once
TGTGCCAGTAGTATAGTCCCGCCGGATGAGCAGTTCTTC
CASSIVPPDEQFF
>TRBV19|TRBJ1-2|15|.|.
TGTGCCAGTAGTATTTTAAGGCCAGGGAACTATGGCTACACCTTC
CASSILRPGNYGYTF
>TRBV7-2|TRBJ2-7|13|.|once
TGTGCCAGCAGCTTAGAGCCCCCTTACGAGCAGTACTTC
CASSLEPPYEQYF